This TCR beta chain stems from a study of blood T cell repertoires in COVID-19. Per the study methods: Using reference gene primer amplification, nucleated cell counts were estimated. The data were produced by immunoSEQ multiplex PCR, yet TCRdb's version contains in-frame clones alone and is incomplete. V, J and clone size were drawn from that table, and D and trimming were deduced from the DNA. The sample lists around 76,000 clones, 83% seen once, with 6.9% in the top ten. V lost 4 bases and J 1 base, leaving 7 bases between the germline ends. The CDR3 runs to 13 residues. The V gene's germline CDR1 is KGHSH and CDR2 LQKENI.

The receptor's source is a man aged 30 to 45 with COVID-19, enrolled during active disease. The sequencing input was peripheral blood. V gene TRBV18 combines with J gene TRBJ2-5; possibly TRBD1 for D (5 bases). CDR3 sequence reads: CASSRDSQETQYF. CDR3 sequence (DNA): TGTGCCAGCTCACGCGACAGCCAAGAGACCCAGTACTTC.